This T cell receptor (beta chain) came from a study of blood T cell repertoires in COVID-19. Study summary: The United States, Italy and Spain supplied acute and convalescent COVID-19 samples.

To note about this clone: The sample contains more than one DNA sequence encoding this CDR3.

The age range of participants was 18 to 89 years, with residence in about two dozen US areas. Cohort assignment relied on participant-reported clinical history. Here immunoSEQ multiplex PCR was the method, and the copy in TCRdb shows in-frame clones only, minus some. The data show around 370,000 clones, more than 70% seen once. V shed 7 bases, J shed 2 bases, and the junction held 4 bases outside the gene matches. CDR3 length equals 12 residues. Germline-derived CDR1 and CDR2 are SQVTM and ANQGSEA. Material for sequencing was PBMCs or T cells enriched from blood (not recorded which). J is TRBJ2-7 and V is TRBV29-1; 8 bases fit TRBD1. The TCR sequence derives from a woman aged 18-29 years who had recovered from COVID-19. The CDR3 loop is CSAAQGAYEQYF. In DNA, the CDR3 is TGCAGCGCCGCACAGGGGGCCTACGAGCAGTACTTC.